Below, 20 T cell receptor beta chains from the same sample are listed, as sequenced in a study of T cells after yellow fever vaccination. TCRdb recomputed calls from the 5' RACE reads with MiXCR, one row per CDR3 protein. The data show under 700,000 distinct CDR3 sequences, around a sixth seen once. Material: PBMCs, obtained less than 6 days after the first yellow fever vaccination. The receptors originated from a man younger than 30 who received the YFV17D yellow fever vaccine.

The chain recombines TRBV7-2 with TRBJ1-6; D perhaps matches TRBD1 (5 bases). The V end lost 4 bases, the J end lost 6 bases, and 13 bases lay between the germline ends. This CDR3 contains 15 residues. CDR1 and CDR2 (germline): SGHTA, FQGNSA. The CDR3, as DNA: TGTGCCAGCAGCTACAACCGACAGACTAATTCACCCCTCCACTTT. It specifies CASSYNRQTNSPLHF.

There are a few counts of this clonotype. The chain recombines TRBV5-6 with TRBJ1-2; the D is unclear. The CDR3 extends over 13 amino acids. Looked up from germline, CDR1 is SGHDT and CDR2 is YYEEEE. The V end lost 1 base, the J end lost 7 bases, and 11 bases lay between the germline ends. CDR3 bases: TGTGCCAGCAGCTTGAAGAGCGGCCGTGGCTACACCTTC. Amino acid sequence: CASSLKSGRGYTF.

The V gene is TRBV7-9, the J gene TRBJ1-4; D is unclear. Trimming left V 3 bases short and J 4 bases short, with 9 bases between. CDR1 and CDR2 from the germline V gene are SEHNR and FQNEAQ (reference sequence). The CDR3 totals 14 residues. This chain's CDR3 is CASSFLRNNEKLFF. In nucleotides, the CDR3 is TGTGCCAGCAGCTTCCTCCGGAATAATGAAAAACTGTTTTTT. Together with reference TRBV7-9 and TRBJ1-4, the CDR3 gives the full variable domain: DTGVSQNPRHKITKRGQNVTFRCDPISEHNRLYWYRQTLGQGPEFLTYFQNEAQLEKSRLLSDRFSAERPKGSFSTLEIQRTEQGDSAMYLCASSFLRNNEKLFFGSGTQLSVL.

This clonotype has a count of ten or more. The V and J genes are TRBV7-6 and TRBJ2-1; D might be TRBD1 (6 bases). The germline V and J ends were trimmed by 1 base and 8 bases, with 15 bases remaining between them. Germline V gene sequence: CDR1 SGHVS, CDR2 FNYEAQ. There are 15 residues in the CDR3. The CDR3 protein is CASSLEDGRGHEQFF. The CDR3 coding sequence is TGTGCCAGCAGCTTAGAGGATGGCAGGGGACATGAGCAGTTCTTC.

CDR3 nucleotide sequence: TGTGCCAGCATCACGGGGTATAACACTGAAGCTTTCTTT. It encodes CASITGYNTEAFF. The chain couples TRBV7-9 to TRBJ1-1; the D is unclear. CDR3 length: 13 residues. Germline V gene sequence: CDR1 SEHNR, CDR2 FQNEAQ (reference sequence). The V gene lost 7 bases and the J gene lost 2 bases, with 11 bases spanning the gap.

The CDR3 DNA is TGTGCCAGCAGCCCTAGCAGGGTTCCTACACCCCTCCACTTT. This gives the protein CASSPSRVPTPLHF. V usage is TRBV7-9 and J usage is TRBJ1-6; TRBD1 is a possible D gene (5 bases). The germline V gene encodes CDR1 SEHNR and CDR2 FQNEAQ (reference sequence). This CDR3 region has 14 residues. Trimming removed 5 bases from V and 11 bases from J, with 16 bases in between.

CDR3 region: CASSLRDVLTF. CDR3 in DNA: TGTGCCAGCAGTTTGAGGGACGTCCTGACTTTC. J is TRBJ2-6 and V is TRBV12-3 or TRBV12-4, with D tentatively TRBD2 (5 bases). CDR3 size: 11 residues. V lost 3 bases, J lost 11 bases, and 5 bases lay in between.

The chain combines TRBV12-3 or TRBV12-4 with TRBJ1-4, with TRBD1 identical over 7 bases. V gave up 5 bases and J gave up 4 bases; unmatched junction bases: 7. The CDR3 has 15 amino acids. The CDR3 DNA sequence: TGTGCCAGCAGTACAGGACAGGCTCTTAATGAAAAACTGTTTTTT. Protein: CASSTGQALNEKLFF.

This clonotype was picked up a small number of times. The rearrangement links TRBV9 to TRBJ1-4; TRBD1 matches at 7 bases. The length of the CDR3 is 16 residues. Germline V gene data show CDR1 as SGDLS and CDR2 as YYNGEE. V was clipped by 0 bases and J by 7 bases; unmatched bases: 9. CDR3 sequence (DNA): TGTGCCAGCAGCGTAGAGCCGGGACAGATGCGTGAAAAACTGTTTTTT. This translates into CASSVEPGQMREKLFF.

This clonotype was found a few times. This chain uses TRBV7-2 with TRBJ2-3; 7 bases line up with TRBD2. CDR1 is SGHTA, CDR2 FQGNSA, per germline. The length of the CDR3 is 16 residues. V was clipped by 3 bases and J by 2 bases; unmatched bases: 8. The CDR3 spells CASSFLAGRFTDTQYF. CDR3 DNA: TGTGCCAGCAGCTTCTTAGCGGGCCGATTCACAGATACGCAGTATTTT.

The gene calls are TRBV7-2 and TRBJ1-6; D may be TRBD1 (5 bases). The ends were cut back, 1 base at V and 11 bases at J, with 15 bases in the middle. The CDR3 loop spans 15 amino acids. CDR1 and CDR2 from the germline V gene are SGHTA and FQGNSA. CDR3 DNA sequence: TGTGCCAGCAGCTTAGTTAAGGGGACGCGTACACCCCTCCACTTT. Translation gives CASSLVKGTRTPLHF.

V gene TRBV5-1 combines with J gene TRBJ2-7; 11 bases agree with TRBD2. The junction had 15 bases not matched to a gene; V was cut back by 2 bases and J by 5 bases. Germline CDR1 reads SGHRS; CDR2 reads YFSETQ. The CDR3 totals 18 residues. The CDR3 DNA is TGCGCCAGCAGCTTAATCTCCGGACTAGCGGGTCCGGGTCACGAGCAGTACTTC. It is translated as CASSLISGLAGPGHEQYF.

This chain uses TRBV12-3 or TRBV12-4 with TRBJ2-7, with D perhaps given as TRBD1 or TRBD2 (6 bases each). CDR3 length equals 13 residues. V lost 7 bases and J lost 7, with 17 bases in between. Here the CDR3 DNA reads TGTGCCAGCAATAACGGGGGCTCTGTGGAGCAGTACTTC. Protein product: CASNNGGSVEQYF.

This clonotype occurred many times. The J gene is TRBJ2-4, the V gene TRBV20-1; D possibly matches TRBD1 or TRBD2 (6 bases each). The CDR3 is 15 amino acids. V lost 0 bases and J lost 12, with 21 bases in between. The germline gives CDR1 DFQATT, CDR2 SNEGSKA (reference sequence). The CDR3, as DNA: TGCAGTGCTAGAGATAGGGGGAGCGGTCCGCGGGGTCAGTACTTC. Translation gives CSARDRGSGPRGQYF.

At least ten counts were recorded for this clonotype. The CDR3 spells CASSPPPGLALETQYF. CDR3 nucleotides: TGTGCCAGCAGTCCGCCCCCGGGACTAGCTCTAGAGACCCAGTACTTC. The V call is TRBV6-1, the J call TRBJ2-5; 9 positions match TRBD2. CDR3 length: 16 residues. The V gene end was trimmed by 5 bases and the J gene end by 4 bases; junction bases not matched to a gene: 11. CDR1 is MNHNS and CDR2 is SASEGT in the germline V gene.

The V and J genes are TRBV6-2 or TRBV6-3 and TRBJ1-2; D is unresolved. The CDR3 is made up of 13 amino acids. Germline V gene sequence: CDR1 MNHEY, CDR2 SVGEGT. V was cut by 3 bases and J by 7 bases, with 12 bases left in between. The CDR3 reads CASSYVGSGGYTF. DNA of the CDR3: TGTGCCAGCAGTTATGTCGGCAGTGGTGGCTACACCTTC.

This clonotype was detected only a few times. V gene TRBV4-3 combines with J gene TRBJ2-7; weak D call: TRBD2 (6 bases). Germline V gives CDR1 LGHNA, CDR2 YSLEER. This CDR3 comprises 14 residues. The ends were cut back, 0 bases at V and 6 bases at J, with 12 bases in the middle. The DNA of the CDR3 is TGCGCCAGCAGCCAAGACCGACTAGTCCCCGAGCAGTACTTC. It is translated as CASSQDRLVPEQYF.

The CDR3 nucleotides are TGTGCCAGTAAAGGAGGGGGATCGAACACTGAAGCTTTCTTT. Its translation is CASKGGGSNTEAFF. The chain recombines TRBV19 with TRBJ1-1; tentative D call: TRBD1 (6 bases). CDR3 length: 14 amino acids. V was cut by 7 bases and J by 1 base, with 13 bases left in between. The germline CDR1 and CDR2 sequences are LNHDA and SQIVND (reference sequence).

The chain employs TRBV19 and TRBJ2-5; unclear D gene. The CDR3 runs 12 residues. V lost 3 bases to trimming and J lost 5 bases, with 7 bases between them. Germline CDR1 LNHDA, CDR2 SQIVND (reference sequence). The CDR3 here is CASSMMRETQYF. The DNA of the CDR3 is TGTGCCAGTAGTATGATGCGGGAGACCCAGTACTTC.

This clonotype was counted a few times. As DNA, the CDR3 is TGTGCCAGCAGTTCGGGCGCGGGCTATGGCTACACCTTC. It is translated as CASSSGAGYGYTF. J is TRBJ1-2 and V is TRBV27; D ambiguous. The V and J ends lost 4 bases and 4 bases respectively, with 10 bases between them. Germline V lookup: CDR1 MNHEY, CDR2 SMNVEV (reference sequence). The CDR3 length is 13 residues.